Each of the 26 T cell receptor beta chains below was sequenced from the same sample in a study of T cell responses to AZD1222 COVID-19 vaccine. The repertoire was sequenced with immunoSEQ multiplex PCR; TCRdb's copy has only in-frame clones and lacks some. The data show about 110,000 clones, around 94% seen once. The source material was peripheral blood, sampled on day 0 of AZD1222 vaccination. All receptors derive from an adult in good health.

The CDR3 DNA sequence: TGTGCCATCAACCCGGACGGTAGCTCCTACGAGCAGTACTTC. Residues: CAINPDGSSYEQYF. The V gene is TRBV10-3, the J gene TRBJ2-7; D is unresolved. The CDR3 sequence is 14 residues long. The V gene's germline CDR1 is ENHRY and CDR2 SYGVKD. Between the trimmed V and J ends, which lost 7 bases and 0 bases, there was a span of 13 bases.

The CDR3 region has the DNA TGTGCCAGCAGCTTGGCCGGCTACAGTGGCTACACCTTC. Translating gives CASSLAGYSGYTF. This chain links TRBV5-6 with TRBJ1-2; D gene ambiguous. The CDR3 has 13 residues. Trimming took 0 bases from V and 7 from J, leaving 10 bases between them. Germline V CDR1 and CDR2: SGHDT, YYEEEE.

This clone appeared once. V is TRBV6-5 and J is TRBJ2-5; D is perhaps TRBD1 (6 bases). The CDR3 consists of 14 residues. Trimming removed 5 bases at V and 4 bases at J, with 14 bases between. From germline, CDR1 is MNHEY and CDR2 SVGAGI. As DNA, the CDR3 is TGTGCCAGCAGTCAGGGGCAGAGAGGAGAGACCCAGTACTTC. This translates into CASSQGQRGETQYF.

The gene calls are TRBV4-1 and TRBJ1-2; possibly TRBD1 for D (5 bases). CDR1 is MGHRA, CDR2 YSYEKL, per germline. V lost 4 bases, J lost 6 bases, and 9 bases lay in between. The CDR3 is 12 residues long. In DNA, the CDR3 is TGCGCCAGCAGCCCGGGGGGGGATGGCTACACCTTC. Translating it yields CASSPGGDGYTF.

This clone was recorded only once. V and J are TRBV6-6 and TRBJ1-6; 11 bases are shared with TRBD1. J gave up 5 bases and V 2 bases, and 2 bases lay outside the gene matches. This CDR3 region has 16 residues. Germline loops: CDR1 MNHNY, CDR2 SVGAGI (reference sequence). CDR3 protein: CASSYGTGGNNSPLHF. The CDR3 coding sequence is TGTGCCAGCAGTTACGGGACAGGGGGAAATAATTCACCCCTCCACTTT.

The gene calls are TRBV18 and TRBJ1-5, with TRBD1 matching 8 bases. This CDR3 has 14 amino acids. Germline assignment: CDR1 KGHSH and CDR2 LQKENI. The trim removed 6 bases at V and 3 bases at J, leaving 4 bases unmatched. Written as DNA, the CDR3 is TGTGCCAGCTCCCCGACAGGGGACAATCAGCCCCAGCATTTT. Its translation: CASSPTGDNQPQHF.

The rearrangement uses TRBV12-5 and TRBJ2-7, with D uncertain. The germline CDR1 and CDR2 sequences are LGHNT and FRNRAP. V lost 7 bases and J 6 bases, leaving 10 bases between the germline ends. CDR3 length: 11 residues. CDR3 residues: CASAHAPEQYF. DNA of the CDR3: TGTGCTAGTGCCCATGCCCCCGAGCAGTACTTC.

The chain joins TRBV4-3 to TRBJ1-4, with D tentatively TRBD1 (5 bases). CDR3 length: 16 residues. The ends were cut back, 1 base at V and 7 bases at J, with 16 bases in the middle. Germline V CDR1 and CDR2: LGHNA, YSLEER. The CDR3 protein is CASSQVWGPRGEKLFF. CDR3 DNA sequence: TGCGCCAGCAGCCAAGTTTGGGGACCGCGGGGTGAAAAACTGTTTTTT.

The CDR3 is CASSWIPRRSGNTIYF. The CDR3 DNA reads TGTGCCAGCAGTTGGATCCCCAGGCGCTCTGGAAACACCATATATTTT. This sequence joins TRBV6-6 and TRBJ1-3, with D uncertain. Germline-derived CDR1 and CDR2 are MNHNY and SVGAGI (reference sequence). V was clipped by 4 bases and J by 0 bases, with 13 bases between them. This CDR3 contains 16 residues.

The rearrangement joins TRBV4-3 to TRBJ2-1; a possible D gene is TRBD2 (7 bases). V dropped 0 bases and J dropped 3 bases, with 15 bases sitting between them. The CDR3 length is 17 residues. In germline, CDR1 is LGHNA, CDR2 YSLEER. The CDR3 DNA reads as TGCGCCAGCAGCCAAGATTTTCCGGGGGGCCTCTACAATGAGCAGTTCTTC. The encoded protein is CASSQDFPGGLYNEQFF.

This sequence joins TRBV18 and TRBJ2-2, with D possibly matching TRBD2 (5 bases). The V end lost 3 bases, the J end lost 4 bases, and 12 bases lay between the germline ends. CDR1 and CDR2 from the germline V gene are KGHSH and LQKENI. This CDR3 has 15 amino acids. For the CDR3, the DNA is TGTGCCAGCTCACCCCGGGGAGCTATCACCGGGGAGCTGTTTTTT. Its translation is CASSPRGAITGELFF. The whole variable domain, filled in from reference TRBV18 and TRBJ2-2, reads NAGVMQNPRHLVRRRGQEARLRCSPMKGHSHVYWYRQLPEEGLKFMVYLQKENIIDESGMPKERFSAEFPKEGPSILRIQQVVRGDSAAYFCASSPRGAITGELFFGEGSRLTVL.

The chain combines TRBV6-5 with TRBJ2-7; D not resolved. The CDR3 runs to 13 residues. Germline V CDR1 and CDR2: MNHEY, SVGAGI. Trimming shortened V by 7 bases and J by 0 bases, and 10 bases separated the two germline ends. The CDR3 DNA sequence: TGTGCCAGCAATGGGGATCTCTCCTACGAGCAGTACTTC. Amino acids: CASNGDLSYEQYF.

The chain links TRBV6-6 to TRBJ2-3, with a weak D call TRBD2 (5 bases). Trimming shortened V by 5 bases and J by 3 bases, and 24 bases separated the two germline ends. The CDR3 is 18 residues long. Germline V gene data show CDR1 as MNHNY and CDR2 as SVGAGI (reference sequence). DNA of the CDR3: TGTGCCAGCAGTCGTTATCGCCCACAGAGGGTGGGGACAGATACGCAGTATTTT. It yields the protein CASSRYRPQRVGTDTQYF.

In DNA, the CDR3 is TGCGCCAGCAGCTTGGCCTCGGCCCGAAGACACTATGGCTACACCTTC. It yields the protein CASSLASARRHYGYTF. The V gene is TRBV5-1, the J gene TRBJ1-2, with D uncertain. Trimming cost V 0 bases and J 3 bases, with 15 bases left between them. This CDR3 has 16 amino acids. CDR1 SGHRS and CDR2 YFSETQ come from the germline V gene.

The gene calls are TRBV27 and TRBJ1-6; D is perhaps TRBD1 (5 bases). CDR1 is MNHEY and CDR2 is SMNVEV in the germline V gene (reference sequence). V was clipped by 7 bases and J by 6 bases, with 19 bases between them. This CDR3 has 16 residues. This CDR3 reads CASTQTWGVGNSPLHF. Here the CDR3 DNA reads TGTGCCAGCACCCAAACGTGGGGGGTTGGTAATTCACCCCTCCACTTT.

The DNA of the CDR3 is TGTGCCATCAGTGATCCCGCGGGGGATAGCACAGATACGCAGTATTTT. It specifies CAISDPAGDSTDTQYF. The V call is TRBV10-3, the J call TRBJ2-3; 7 bases line up with TRBD2. The CDR3 has 16 amino acids. J gave up 0 bases and V 3 bases, and 6 bases lay outside the gene matches. In germline, CDR1 is ENHRY, CDR2 SYGVKD.

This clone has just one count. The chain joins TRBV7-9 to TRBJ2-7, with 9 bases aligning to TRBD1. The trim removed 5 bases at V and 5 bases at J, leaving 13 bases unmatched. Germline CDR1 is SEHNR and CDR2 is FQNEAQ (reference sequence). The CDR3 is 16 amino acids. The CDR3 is CASSPKGDRVGNEQYF. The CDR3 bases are TGTGCCAGCAGCCCGAAAGGGGACAGGGTAGGGAACGAGCAGTACTTC.

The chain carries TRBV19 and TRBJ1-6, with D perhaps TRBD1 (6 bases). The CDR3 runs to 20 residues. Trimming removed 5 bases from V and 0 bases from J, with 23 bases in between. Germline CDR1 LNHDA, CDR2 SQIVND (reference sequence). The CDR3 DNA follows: TGTGCCAGTAGTCCTACAGGGAACCGGGGGGCTAACTCCTATAATTCACCCCTCCACTTT. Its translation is CASSPTGNRGANSYNSPLHF.

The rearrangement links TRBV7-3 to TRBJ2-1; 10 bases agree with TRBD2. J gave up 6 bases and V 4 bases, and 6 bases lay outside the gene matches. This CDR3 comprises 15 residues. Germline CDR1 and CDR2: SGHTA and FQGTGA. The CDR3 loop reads CASSSISGRLNEQFF. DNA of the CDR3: TGTGCCAGCAGCTCTATTAGCGGGAGGCTCAATGAGCAGTTCTTC.

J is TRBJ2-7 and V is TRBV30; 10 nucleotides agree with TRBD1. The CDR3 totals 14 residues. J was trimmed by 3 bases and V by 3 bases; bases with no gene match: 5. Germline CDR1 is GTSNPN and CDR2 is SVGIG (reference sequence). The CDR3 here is CAWSPGTGDYEQYF. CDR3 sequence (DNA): TGTGCCTGGAGCCCCGGGACAGGGGACTACGAGCAGTACTTC.

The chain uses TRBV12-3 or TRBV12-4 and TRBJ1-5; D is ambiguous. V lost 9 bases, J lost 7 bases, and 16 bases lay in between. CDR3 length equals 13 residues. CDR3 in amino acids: CASRLGMGQPQHF. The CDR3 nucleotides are TGTGCCAGTCGGTTGGGTATGGGGCAGCCCCAGCATTTT.

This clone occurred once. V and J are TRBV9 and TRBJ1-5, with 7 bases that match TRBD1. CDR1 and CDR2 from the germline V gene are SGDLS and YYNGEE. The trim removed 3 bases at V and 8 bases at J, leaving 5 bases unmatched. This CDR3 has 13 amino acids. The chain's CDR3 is CASSAGGEEPQHF. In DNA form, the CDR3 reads TGTGCCAGCAGCGCAGGGGGGGAGGAGCCCCAGCATTTT.

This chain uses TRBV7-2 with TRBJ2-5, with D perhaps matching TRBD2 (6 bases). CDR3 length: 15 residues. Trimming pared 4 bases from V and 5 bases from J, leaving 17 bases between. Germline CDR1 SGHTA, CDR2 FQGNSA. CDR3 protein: CASSSRRAKLETQYF. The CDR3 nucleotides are TGTGCCAGCAGCTCCCGGAGGGCCAAGTTGGAGACCCAGTACTTC.

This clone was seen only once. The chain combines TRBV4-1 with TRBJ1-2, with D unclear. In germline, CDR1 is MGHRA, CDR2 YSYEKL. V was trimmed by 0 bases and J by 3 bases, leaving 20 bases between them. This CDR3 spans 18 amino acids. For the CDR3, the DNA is TGCGCCAGCAGCCAAGATCCCAGGCGACGAGTCCGGGACTATGGCTACACCTTC. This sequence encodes CASSQDPRRRVRDYGYTF.

The CDR3 spells CASSVGTSRATDTQYF. Written as DNA, the CDR3 is TGTGCCAGCAGCGTAGGGACTAGCAGAGCCACAGATACGCAGTATTTT. The V call is TRBV9, the J call TRBJ2-3; TRBD2 agrees at 8 bases. Germline CDR1 is SGDLS and CDR2 is YYNGEE. The junction had 5 bases not matched to a gene; V was cut back by 0 bases and J by 2 bases. CDR3 length equals 16 residues.

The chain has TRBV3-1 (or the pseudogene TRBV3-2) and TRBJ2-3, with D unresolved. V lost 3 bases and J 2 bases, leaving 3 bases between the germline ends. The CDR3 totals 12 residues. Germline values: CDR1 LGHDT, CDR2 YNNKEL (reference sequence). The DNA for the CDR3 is TGTGCCAGCAGCCACGTCACAGATACGCAGTATTTT. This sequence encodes CASSHVTDTQYF.